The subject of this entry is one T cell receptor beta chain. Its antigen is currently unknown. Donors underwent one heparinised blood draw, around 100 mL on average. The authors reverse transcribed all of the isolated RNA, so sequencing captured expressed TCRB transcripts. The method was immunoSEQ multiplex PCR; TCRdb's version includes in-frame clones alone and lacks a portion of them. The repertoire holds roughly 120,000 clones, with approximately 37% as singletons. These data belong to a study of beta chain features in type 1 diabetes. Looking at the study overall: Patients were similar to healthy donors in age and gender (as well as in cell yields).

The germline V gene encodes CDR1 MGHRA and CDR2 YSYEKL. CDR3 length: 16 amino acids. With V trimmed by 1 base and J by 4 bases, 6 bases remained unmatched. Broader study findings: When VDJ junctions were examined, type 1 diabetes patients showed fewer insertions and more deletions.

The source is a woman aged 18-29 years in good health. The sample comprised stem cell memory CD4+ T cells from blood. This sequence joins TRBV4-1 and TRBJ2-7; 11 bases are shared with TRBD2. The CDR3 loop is CASSQGVASGRYEQYF. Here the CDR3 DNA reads TGCGCCAGCAGCCAAGGGGTCGCTAGCGGGAGGTACGAGCAGTACTTC.